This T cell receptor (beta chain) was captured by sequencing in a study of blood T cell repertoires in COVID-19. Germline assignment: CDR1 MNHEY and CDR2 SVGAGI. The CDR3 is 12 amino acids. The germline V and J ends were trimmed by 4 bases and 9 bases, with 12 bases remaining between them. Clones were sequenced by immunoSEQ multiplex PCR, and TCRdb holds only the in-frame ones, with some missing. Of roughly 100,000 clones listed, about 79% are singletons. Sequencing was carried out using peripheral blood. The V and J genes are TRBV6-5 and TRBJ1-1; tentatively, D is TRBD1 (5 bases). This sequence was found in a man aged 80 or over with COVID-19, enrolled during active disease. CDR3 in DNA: TGTGCCAGCAGTTTACATTCAGGGAAAGCTTTCTTT. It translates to CASSLHSGKAFF.